This T cell receptor (beta chain) was documented in a study of cytomegalovirus exposure and HLA in healthy donors. General study points: In a later analysis, a genetic analysis reported fewer productive-TCR N-insertions in an Asian-associated ancestry cluster than the cohort average. Sequencing likely produced, as an artifact, a cluster of highly shared sequence variants.

Turning to this clone: Its antigen is not known.

The PCR had 60 Vbeta and 13 Jbeta primers. The method was immunoSEQ multiplex PCR; TCRdb's version includes in-frame clones alone and lacks a portion of them. The data show about 130,000 clones, around four fifths seen once. The V and J ends lost 0 bases and 6 bases, in that order; junction bases with no gene match: 3. The CDR3 extends over 16 amino acids. In germline, CDR1 is MNHNY, CDR2 SVGAGI (reference sequence). The chain carries TRBV6-6 and TRBJ2-1; 12 bases line up with TRBD2. Specimen: PBMCs. The clonotype comes from a woman between 35 and 50 years old in good health and CMV-seropositive. The CDR3 region has the DNA TGTGCCAGCAGTTACTCACGACTAGCGGGGGCCAATGAGCAGTTCTTC. Translating it yields CASSYSRLAGANEQFF.